The TCR beta chain described here comes from a study of cytomegalovirus exposure and HLA in healthy donors. Study details: Later, an analysis reported that the roughly 120 validation repertoires had used the same platform as the approximately 690 first-cohort repertoires.

Trimming pared 0 bases from V and 10 bases from J, leaving 9 bases between. The CDR3 sequence is 12 residues long. Germline CDR1 and CDR2: SGHKS and YYEKEE (reference sequence). Comments on this clone: What it binds is unknown.

Only in-frame clones appear in the TCRdb table, and some are missing; sequencing was by immunoSEQ multiplex PCR. The sample gives some 150,000 clones, around 88% of which show up once; 7.9% is in the top ten. Study findings and constraints: A few of the chains that were CMV-associated were confirmed in vitro to be specific for CMV antigens. Cytomegalovirus status was reportedly diagnosed by the classifier with high specificity and sensitivity. Usually a TCR sequence was rare, but some public TCRs were found in many donors.

The TCR sequence derives from a woman younger than 35 in good health and CMV-seropositive. Input material: PBMCs. The chain has TRBV5-5 and TRBJ2-3, with D hard to call. CDR3 in amino acids: CASSLALVPQYF. The CDR3 region has the DNA TGTGCCAGCAGCTTGGCGTTAGTACCGCAGTATTTT.